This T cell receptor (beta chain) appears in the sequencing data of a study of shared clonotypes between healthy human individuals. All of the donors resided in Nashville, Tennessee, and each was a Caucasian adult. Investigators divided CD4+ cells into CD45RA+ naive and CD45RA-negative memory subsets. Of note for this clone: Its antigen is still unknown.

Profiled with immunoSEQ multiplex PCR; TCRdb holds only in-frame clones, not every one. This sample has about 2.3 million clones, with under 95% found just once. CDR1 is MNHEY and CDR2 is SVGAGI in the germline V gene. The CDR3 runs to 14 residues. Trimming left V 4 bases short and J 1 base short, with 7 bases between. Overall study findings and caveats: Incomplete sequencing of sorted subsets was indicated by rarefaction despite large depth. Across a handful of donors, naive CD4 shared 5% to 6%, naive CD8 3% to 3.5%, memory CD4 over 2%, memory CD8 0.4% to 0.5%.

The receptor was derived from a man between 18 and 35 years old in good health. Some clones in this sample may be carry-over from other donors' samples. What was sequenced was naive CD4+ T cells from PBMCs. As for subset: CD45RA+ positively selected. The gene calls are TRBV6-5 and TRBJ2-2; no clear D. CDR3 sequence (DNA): TGTGCCAGCAGTTCCCGACAGAACACCGGGGAGCTGTTTTTT. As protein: CASSSRQNTGELFF.